Sequencing of this T cell receptor (beta chain) was carried out in a study of memory CD4+ T cells and cytomegalovirus serostatus. Looking at the study overall: Donors were healthy Belgian adults, 10 or so CMV seropositive and 24 seronegative. General study results and limits: A US-trained random forest predicted CMV serostatus with median AUC around 0.9.

As regards this clone: Antigen specificity is unknown.

TCRdb's table, derived via immunoSEQ multiplex PCR, lists solely in-frame clones and lacks some. The sample records tens of thousands of clones, about 80% being singletons. Single viable CD3+CD4+CD8-CD45RO+ cells were sorted as the memory CD4+ T cells. Donors' CMV status reflects serum IgG against pp150, pp28, p38, p52. Total CD4+ T cells were enriched by CD4 positive selection. The clonotype originates from an adult in good health and CMV-seronegative. Sequenced: memory CD4+ T cells from blood.

The DNA for the CDR3 is TGTGCCAGCAGCTCCTGGACTAGCGGCACAGATACGCAGTATTTT. Protein product: CASSSWTSGTDTQYF. V and J are TRBV5-4 and TRBJ2-3, with 9 bases matching TRBD2. This CDR3 region has 15 residues. The germline V gene encodes CDR1 SGHNT and CDR2 YYREEE (reference sequence). Germline trimming cut 3 bases from V and 1 base from J; bases unmatched to any gene: 3.